Below are 21 T cell receptor beta chains sequenced from a single sample in a study of cytomegalovirus exposure and HLA in healthy donors. Use of 60 Vbeta and 13 Jbeta primers characterized the PCR. The data were produced by immunoSEQ multiplex PCR, yet TCRdb's version contains in-frame clones alone and is incomplete. Here the sample spans 100,000 to 150,000 clones, approximately 8.8% being singletons. Sequencing was carried out using PBMCs. These receptors originate from a man aged 35-49 years in good health and CMV-seronegative.

V usage is TRBV5-4 and J usage is TRBJ2-5; no reliable D call. Germline assignment: CDR1 SGHNT and CDR2 YYREEE (reference sequence). V lost 3 bases and J lost 4, with 13 bases in between. CDR3 length: 14 residues. The CDR3 region has the DNA TGTGCCAGCAGCTCCACATGGCTTGGAGAGACCCAGTACTTC. It specifies CASSSTWLGETQYF.

This clone has just a few counts. This chain joins TRBV4-1 and TRBJ1-1; D remains unclear. The CDR3 sequence is 14 residues long. Per the germline V gene, CDR1 is MGHRA and CDR2 is YSYEKL. The V end lost 6 bases, the J end lost 4 bases, and 15 bases lay between the germline ends. CDR3 sequence: CASRSAEFGTEAFF. The CDR3 nucleotides are TGCGCCAGCAGATCCGCGGAGTTTGGCACTGAAGCTTTCTTT.

The chain is built from TRBV4-3 and TRBJ1-2, with D perhaps matching TRBD1 (5 bases). Looked up from germline, CDR1 is LGHNA and CDR2 is YSLEER. Trimming shortened V by 2 bases and J by 8 bases, and 12 bases separated the two germline ends. This CDR3 has 13 residues. In nucleotides, the CDR3 is TGCGCCAGCAGCCAATCCCAGGGTGGCGGCTACACCTTC. Translating gives CASSQSQGGGYTF.

This chain links TRBV11-2 with TRBJ2-5; TRBD2 agrees at 7 bases. V shed 8 bases, J shed 2 bases, and the junction held 5 bases outside the gene matches. The germline gives CDR1 SGHAT, CDR2 FQNNGV. This CDR3 has 13 amino acids. CDR3 protein: CASGAGDQETQYF. The CDR3 nucleotides are TGTGCCAGCGGCGCGGGGGATCAAGAGACCCAGTACTTC.

The chain has TRBV5-1 and TRBJ2-5, with D unclear. V lost 0 bases and J lost 1, with 7 bases in between. The V gene's germline CDR1 is SGHRS and CDR2 YFSETQ. The CDR3 totals 14 residues. CDR3 DNA: TGCGCCAGCAGCTTGGACGGAGCCCAAGAGACCCAGTACTTC. Translating gives CASSLDGAQETQYF.

The V and J genes are TRBV6-5 and TRBJ2-1; D gene uncertain. The CDR3 is 15 residues long. In germline, CDR1 is MNHEY, CDR2 SVGAGI. V lost 2 bases, J lost 0 bases, and 8 bases lay in between. In DNA form, the CDR3 reads TGTGCCAGCAGTTACGGGCGAAGCTCCTACAATGAGCAGTTCTTC. Translated, it gives CASSYGRSSYNEQFF.

In this sample, this clone turned up a few times. V and J are TRBV19 and TRBJ1-4, with 7 bases aligning to TRBD1. Trimming at V came to 3 bases and at J to 6 bases, leaving 16 bases not matched to a gene. Looked up from germline, CDR1 is LNHDA and CDR2 is SQIVND (reference sequence). This CDR3 spans 18 amino acids. The CDR3 loop reads CASSIQLSDRVGHEKLFF. The DNA for the CDR3 is TGTGCCAGTAGTATCCAACTCTCAGACAGGGTTGGACATGAAAAACTGTTTTTT.

A few counts support this clone. The chain combines TRBV7-2 with TRBJ2-5; 10 positions agree with TRBD2. This CDR3 comprises 17 residues. Germline V CDR1 and CDR2: SGHTA, FQGNSA. Germline trimming cut 3 bases from V and 2 bases from J; bases unmatched to any gene: 9. CDR3 region: CASSFRRLAGGQETQYF. The CDR3 bases are TGTGCCAGCAGCTTCCGCCGATTAGCGGGGGGTCAAGAGACCCAGTACTTC.

This clone was seen only a few times. V and J are TRBV28 and TRBJ2-4; a possible D gene is TRBD1 (6 bases). The germline V gene encodes CDR1 MDHEN and CDR2 SYDVKM. The length of the CDR3 is 15 residues. Trimming left V 8 bases short and J 7 bases short, with 21 bases between. The CDR3 DNA reads TGTGCCAGCTCGCCGAACCGGGACATTGGCAACATTCAGTACTTC. Translating it yields CASSPNRDIGNIQYF.

This clone was seen a few times. The rearrangement links TRBV7-9 to TRBJ2-1, with D perhaps matching TRBD1 (6 bases). CDR1 is SEHNR and CDR2 is FQNEAQ in the germline V gene (reference sequence). CDR3 length: 17 amino acids. The V gene lost 3 bases and the J gene lost 6 bases, with 21 bases spanning the gap. CDR3 in amino acids: CASSLAPGPQGGNEQFF. The DNA for the CDR3 is TGTGCCAGCAGCTTGGCGCCGGGACCTCAAGGGGGCAATGAGCAGTTCTTC. Full variable domain (rest looked up from reference TRBV7-9 and TRBJ2-1): DTGVSQNPRHKITKRGQNVTFRCDPISEHNRLYWYRQTLGQGPEFLTYFQNEAQLEKSRLLSDRFSAERPKGSFSTLEIQRTEQGDSAMYLCASSLAPGPQGGNEQFFGPGTRLTVL.

This clone came up a few times. The chain couples TRBV6-1 to TRBJ1-1; 7 nucleotides align to TRBD1. Unmatched junction bases numbered 12, after V lost 3 bases and J lost 5 bases. The CDR3 runs 16 residues. Germline CDR1 reads MNHNS; CDR2 reads SASEGT. This CDR3 reads CASSDRDRALTTEAFF. The CDR3 DNA is TGTGCCAGCAGTGACCGAGACAGGGCCTTGACGACTGAAGCTTTCTTT.

This clone was counted only a few times. The rearrangement joins TRBV6-6 to TRBJ1-5, with unresolved D. The V end lost 8 bases, the J end lost 2 bases, and 10 bases lay between the germline ends. Germline-derived CDR1 and CDR2 are MNHNY and SVGAGI (reference sequence). CDR3 length equals 13 residues. The CDR3 region has the DNA TGTGCCAGCGGTACAGTGGGCAATCAGCCCCAGCATTTT. Translation: CASGTVGNQPQHF.

This clone was detected only a few times. V usage is TRBV27 and J usage is TRBJ1-6; D possibly corresponds to TRBD1 (5 bases). Between the trimmed V and J ends, which lost 6 bases and 4 bases, there was a span of 16 bases. In germline, CDR1 is MNHEY, CDR2 SMNVEV (reference sequence). The CDR3 sequence is 16 residues long. The CDR3 reads CASRPDSSLYNSPLHF. The CDR3 DNA is TGTGCCAGCAGACCCGACAGTTCTCTGTATAATTCACCCCTCCACTTT.

The CDR3 nucleotides read TGTGCCAGCAGTACCCGACAGGGGGGAAATCAGCCCCAGCATTTT. This codes for CASSTRQGGNQPQHF. The rearrangement uses TRBV6-1 and TRBJ1-5; 9 positions agree with TRBD1. CDR1 is MNHNS and CDR2 is SASEGT in the germline V gene. V was pared by 5 bases and J by 4 bases, with 6 bases of the junction left unmatched. The CDR3 loop spans 15 amino acids.

The chain links TRBV27 to TRBJ2-1, with 7 bases lining up with TRBD1. This CDR3 has 15 residues. V shed 8 bases, J shed 4 bases, and the junction held 11 bases outside the gene matches. Germline lookup yields CDR1 MNHEY and CDR2 SMNVEV (reference sequence). The CDR3 nucleotides read TGTGCCAGCTGCAGGTTAGGGACAGAATACAATGAGCAGTTCTTC. This gives the protein CASCRLGTEYNEQFF.

V is TRBV4-1 and J is TRBJ1-2; D is unresolved. Trimming cost V 3 bases and J 7 bases, with 9 bases left between them. CDR3 length: 12 residues. Germline lookup yields CDR1 MGHRA and CDR2 YSYEKL. CDR3 amino acids: CASSQGVRGYTF. In nucleotides, the CDR3 is TGCGCCAGCAGCCAGGGAGTTCGTGGCTACACCTTC.

V is TRBV21-1 and J is TRBJ1-5; the table's D call, TRBD1, was not checked against the DNA. TRBV21-1 is a pseudogene. The CDR3 totals 15 residues. CDR3: CASSKPIRSQGPQHF. The CDR3 bases are TGTGCCAGCAGCAAACCTATCAGGTCCCAAGGGCCCCAGCATTTT.

The CDR3 nucleotides are TGTGCCAGTAGTCGATCAGGGAACACCGGGGAGCTGTTTTTT. Its protein product is CASSRSGNTGELFF. The chain combines TRBV19 with TRBJ2-2; D gene ambiguous. Germline CDR1 LNHDA, CDR2 SQIVND (reference sequence). Trimming left V 5 bases short and J 1 base short, with 8 bases between. The CDR3 runs 14 residues.

This clone was counted a few times. The chain combines TRBV4-3 with TRBJ1-4, with a possible D match to TRBD1 (6 bases). This CDR3 has 14 amino acids. Germline lookup yields CDR1 LGHNA and CDR2 YSLEER. Deletions cut 1 base from V and 8 bases from J, with 11 bases between. CDR3 DNA sequence: TGCGCCAGCAGCCAAGCAGGGGAGCAAGAAAAACTGTTTTTT. As protein: CASSQAGEQEKLFF.

Only a few counts were recorded for this clone. The chain employs TRBV19 and TRBJ1-2; D unclear. The CDR3 length is 13 residues. CDR1 LNHDA and CDR2 SQIVND come from the germline V gene (reference sequence). V dropped 6 bases and J dropped 3 bases, with 11 bases sitting between them. The CDR3 region is CASSLVGDYGYTF. The CDR3 DNA reads TGTGCCAGTAGCCTGGTCGGGGACTATGGCTACACCTTC.

Only a few counts were recorded for this clone. The chain is built from TRBV2 and TRBJ1-5; possible D gene TRBD1, 6 bases. The CDR3 is 17 residues long. Per germline, CDR1 SNHLY and CDR2 FYNNEI. V lost 0 bases and J 7 bases, leaving 19 bases between the germline ends. CDR3 nucleotides: TGTGCCAGCAGTGAAGCGCTTGGAGGGGGGGGCGGACAGCCCCAGCATTTT. Translated: CASSEALGGGGGQPQHF.